The 7 T cell receptor beta chains presented below share a single source sample, sequenced in a study of cytomegalovirus exposure and HLA in healthy donors. PCR employed 60 Vbeta and 13 Jbeta primers. Produced via immunoSEQ multiplex PCR; TCRdb's table is partial and in-frame only. The sample contains more than 150,000 clones, around 86% of which appear only once. Sequenced input: PBMCs. All receptors come from a man in his forties or fifties in good health and CMV-seropositive.

This chain links TRBV27 with TRBJ2-7; TRBD2 agrees at 7 bases. Germline V lookup: CDR1 MNHEY, CDR2 SMNVEV (reference sequence). The CDR3 extends over 15 amino acids. V shed 4 bases, J shed 2 bases, and the junction held 8 bases outside the gene matches. CDR3 bases: TGTGCCAGCAGTTCCACTAGCGCTGGCACCTACGAGCAGTACTTC. Protein: CASSSTSAGTYEQYF.

This chain connects TRBV5-1 to TRBJ1-1; 7 bases map to TRBD1. This CDR3 has 14 residues. J gave up 1 base and V 4 bases, and 4 bases lay outside the gene matches. Germline V gene lookup returns CDR1 SGHRS and CDR2 YFSETQ. The CDR3 region has the DNA TGCGCCAGCAGCCTACAGGGGTCGAACACTGAAGCTTTCTTT. This sequence encodes CASSLQGSNTEAFF.

In its sample, this clone was seen once. The chain uses TRBV6-5 and TRBJ2-7, with 10 positions matching TRBD1. The CDR3 length is 15 residues. Germline values: CDR1 MNHEY, CDR2 SVGAGI. V lost 0 bases, J lost 3 bases, and 2 bases stayed unmatched. The CDR3 nucleotides are TGTGCCAGCAGTTACTCCCGGGACAGGGGCTACGAGCAGTACTTC. As protein: CASSYSRDRGYEQYF.

This chain links TRBV7-2 with TRBJ2-7; 10 bases match TRBD2. Germline CDR1 reads SGHTA; CDR2 reads FQGNSA. Unmatched junction bases numbered 5, after V lost 3 bases and J lost 6 bases. CDR3 length: 14 amino acids. The CDR3 region has the DNA TGTGCCAGCAGCTTCAGCGGGGGGGCCAGCGAGCAGTACTTC. This gives the protein CASSFSGGASEQYF.

The chain joins TRBV27 to TRBJ1-4, with 9 bases aligning to TRBD1. This CDR3 is 16 amino acids long. V lost 2 bases to trimming and J lost 6 bases; unmatched junction nucleotides: 7. Germline CDR1 is MNHEY and CDR2 is SMNVEV (reference sequence). The CDR3 reads CASSLGTGQGHEKLFF. DNA for the CDR3: TGTGCCAGCAGTTTAGGCACAGGACAGGGGCATGAAAAACTGTTTTTT.

The genes are TRBV7-9 and TRBJ1-1, with 7 bases lining up with TRBD1. Germline V lookup: CDR1 SEHNR, CDR2 FQNEAQ (reference sequence). The CDR3 runs 16 residues. The V segment lost 7 bases and the J segment 5 bases; nucleotides outside the gene matches: 16. This CDR3 reads CASTGERQGVYTEAFF. CDR3 in DNA: TGTGCCAGCACCGGGGAGAGACAGGGAGTTTATACTGAAGCTTTCTTT.

J is TRBJ2-3 and V is TRBV2; the D gene is possibly TRBD1 (6 bases). V lost 7 bases, J lost 2 bases, and 13 bases lay in between. Germline V lookup: CDR1 SNHLY, CDR2 FYNNEI. The length of the CDR3 is 14 residues. The CDR3 DNA follows: TGTGCCAGCATGACTCCGGGACACACAGATACGCAGTATTTT. As protein: CASMTPGHTDTQYF.